This T cell receptor (beta chain) came from a study of blood T cell repertoires in COVID-19. The protocol was immunoSEQ multiplex PCR, while the TCRdb copy is restricted to in-frame clones and leaves out a portion. The table records more than 300,000 clones, under 90% of them present only once. In terms of age and location, participants ranged from roughly 18 to 90 years and lived in around 22 US areas. In Cohort 3, a recovered donor had either two negative PCRs, clearance, or symptom resolution. Per the germline V gene, CDR1 is LNHNV and CDR2 is YYDKDF (reference sequence). The CDR3 has 15 amino acids. V shed 1 base and J 5 bases; nucleotides not matched to a gene: 6.

The sequence derives from a woman in her 30s who had recovered from COVID-19. The sample was PBMCs or T cells enriched from blood (not recorded which). The chain links TRBV15 to TRBJ1-2; 8 positions agree with TRBD1. The DNA for the CDR3 is TGTGCCACCAGCAGAGCGTCAGGGGGCGTTTATGGCTACACCTTC. This sequence encodes CATSRASGGVYGYTF. The whole variable domain, remainder taken from reference TRBV15 and TRBJ1-2, is DAMVIQNPRYQVTQFGKPVTLSCSQTLNHNVMYWYQQKSSQAPKLLFHYYDKDFNNEADTPDNFQSRRPNTSFCFLDIRSPGLGDTAMYLCATSRASGGVYGYTFGSGTRLTVV.